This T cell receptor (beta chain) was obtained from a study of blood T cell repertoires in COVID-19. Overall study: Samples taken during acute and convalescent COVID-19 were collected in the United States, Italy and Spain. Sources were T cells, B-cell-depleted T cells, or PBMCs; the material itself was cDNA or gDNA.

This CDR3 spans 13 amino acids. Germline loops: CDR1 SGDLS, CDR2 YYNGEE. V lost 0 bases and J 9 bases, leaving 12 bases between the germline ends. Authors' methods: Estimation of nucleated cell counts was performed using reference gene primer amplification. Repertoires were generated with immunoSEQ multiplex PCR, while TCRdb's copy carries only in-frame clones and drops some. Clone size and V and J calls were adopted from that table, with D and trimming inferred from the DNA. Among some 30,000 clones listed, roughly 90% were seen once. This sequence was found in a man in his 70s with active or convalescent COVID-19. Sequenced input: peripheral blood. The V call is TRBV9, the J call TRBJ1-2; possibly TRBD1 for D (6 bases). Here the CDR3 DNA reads TGTGCCAGCAGCGTAGAGGGGGTTCCGCGCTACACCTTC. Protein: CASSVEGVPRYTF.